This TCR beta chain came from a study of blood T cell repertoires in COVID-19. The wider study: Italy, Spain and the United States were the sources of the convalescent and acute COVID-19 samples.

Assay used: immunoSEQ multiplex PCR; TCRdb lists only in-frame clones, some missing. The sample has fewer than 250,000 clones; 84% are singletons. Cohort 3 recovery required two negative PCRs, clearance, or symptom resolution. The specimen sequenced was PBMCs or T cells enriched from blood (not recorded which). This sequence was found in a woman aged 30 to 39 who had recovered from COVID-19.

The DNA for the CDR3 is TGTGCCAGCAGTCCTCCCCCCGCGTATGGCTACACCTTC. It encodes CASSPPPAYGYTF. J is TRBJ1-2 and V is TRBV28; no clear D gene. Trimming shortened V by 5 bases and J by 5 bases, and 12 bases separated the two germline ends. The CDR3 has 13 residues. Germline V gives CDR1 MDHEN, CDR2 SYDVKM.